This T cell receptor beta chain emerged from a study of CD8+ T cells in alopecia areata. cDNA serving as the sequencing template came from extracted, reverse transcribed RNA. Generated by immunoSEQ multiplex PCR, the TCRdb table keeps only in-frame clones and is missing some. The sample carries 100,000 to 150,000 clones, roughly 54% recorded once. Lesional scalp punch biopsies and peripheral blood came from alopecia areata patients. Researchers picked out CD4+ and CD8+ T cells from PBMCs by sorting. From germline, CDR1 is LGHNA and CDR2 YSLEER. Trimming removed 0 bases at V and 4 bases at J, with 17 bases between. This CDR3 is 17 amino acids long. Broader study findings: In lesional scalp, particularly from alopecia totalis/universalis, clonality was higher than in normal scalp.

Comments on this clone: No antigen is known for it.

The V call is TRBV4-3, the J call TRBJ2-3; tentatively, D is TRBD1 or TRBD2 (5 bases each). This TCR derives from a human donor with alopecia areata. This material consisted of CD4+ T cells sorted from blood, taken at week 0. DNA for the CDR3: TGCGCCAGCAGCCAAGATCCCGGGACGGACGAGCCAGATACGCAGTATTTT. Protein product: CASSQDPGTDEPDTQYF.